This TCR beta chain was profiled in a study of molecular identifiers for immune sequencing clone quantification. Trimming left V 3 bases short and J 3 bases short, with 12 bases between. Per germline, CDR1 SQVTM and CDR2 ANQGSEA. The CDR3 has 15 residues. TCRdb processed the PCR reads anew with MiXCR; each CDR3 protein has one entry. The sample carries about 12,000 distinct CDR3 sequences, roughly 16% recorded once. The rearrangement links TRBV29-1 to TRBJ2-6, with D perhaps TRBD2 (7 bases). The source is a human donor in good health. Some libraries in this study had Jurkat cell RNA spiked in. Sequencing input: naive CD8+ T cells from blood, with Jurkat cell RNA spiked in. Subset meaning: FACS-sorted CD8+CD4-CCR7+CD45RA+ naive T cells. The CDR3 nucleotides read TGCAGCGTTGAGTCGGGGGGCGGTGGGGCCAACGTCCTGACTTTC. Translating gives CSVESGGGGANVLTF.